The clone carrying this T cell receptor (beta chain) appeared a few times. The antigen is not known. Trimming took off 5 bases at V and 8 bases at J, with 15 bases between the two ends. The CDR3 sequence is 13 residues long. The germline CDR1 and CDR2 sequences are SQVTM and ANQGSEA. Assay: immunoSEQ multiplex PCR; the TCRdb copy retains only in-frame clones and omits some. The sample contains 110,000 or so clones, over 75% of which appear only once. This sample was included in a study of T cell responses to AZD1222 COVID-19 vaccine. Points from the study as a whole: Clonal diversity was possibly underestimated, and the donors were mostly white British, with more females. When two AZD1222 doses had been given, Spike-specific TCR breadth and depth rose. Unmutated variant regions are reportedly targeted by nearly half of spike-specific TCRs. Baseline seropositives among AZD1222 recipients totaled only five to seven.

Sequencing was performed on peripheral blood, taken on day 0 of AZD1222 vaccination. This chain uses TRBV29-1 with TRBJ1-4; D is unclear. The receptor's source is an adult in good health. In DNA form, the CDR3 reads TGCAGCGTTAATGACAAAGCCGGCGAAAAACTGTTTTTT. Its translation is CSVNDKAGEKLFF.